Given below is one TCR beta chain in context. This record belongs to a study of T cells in localized non-small cell lung cancer. CDR1 is SGHRS and CDR2 is YFSETQ in the germline V gene. V lost 4 bases and J 0 bases, leaving 5 bases between the germline ends. CDR3 length: 12 amino acids. Assay: immunoSEQ multiplex PCR; the TCRdb copy retains only in-frame clones and omits some. The sample shows about 82,000 clones, around 82% of them seen only once. This chain connects TRBV5-1 to TRBJ2-7; D not resolved. The receptor comes from a man aged 40-75 years with stage II squamous cell lung carcinoma. Material: PBMCs, obtained before any cancer treatment. As DNA, the CDR3 is TGCGCCAGCAGCCCTAACTCCTACGAGCAGTACTTC. Translating gives CASSPNSYEQYF.